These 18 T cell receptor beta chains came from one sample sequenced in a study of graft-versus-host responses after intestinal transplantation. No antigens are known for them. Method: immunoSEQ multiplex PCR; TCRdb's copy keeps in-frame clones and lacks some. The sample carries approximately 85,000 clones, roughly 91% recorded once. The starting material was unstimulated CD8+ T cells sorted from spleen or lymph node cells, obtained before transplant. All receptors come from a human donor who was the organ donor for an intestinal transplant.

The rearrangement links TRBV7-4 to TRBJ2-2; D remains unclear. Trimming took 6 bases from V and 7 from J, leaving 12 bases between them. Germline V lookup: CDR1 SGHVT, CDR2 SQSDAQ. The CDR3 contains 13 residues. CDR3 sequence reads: CASSSRHVGELFF. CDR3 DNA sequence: TGTGCCAGCAGTTCGAGACACGTCGGGGAGCTGTTTTTT.

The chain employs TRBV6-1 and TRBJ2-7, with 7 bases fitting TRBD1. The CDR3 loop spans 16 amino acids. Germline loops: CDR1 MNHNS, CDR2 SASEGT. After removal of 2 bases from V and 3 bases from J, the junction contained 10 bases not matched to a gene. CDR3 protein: CASSEPGQSLGYEQYF. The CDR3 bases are TGTGCCAGCAGTGAACCGGGACAGAGCCTGGGCTACGAGCAGTACTTC.

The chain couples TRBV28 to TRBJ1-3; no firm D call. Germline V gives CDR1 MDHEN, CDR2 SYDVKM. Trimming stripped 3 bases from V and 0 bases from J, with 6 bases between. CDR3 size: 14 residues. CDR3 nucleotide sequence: TGTGCCAGCAGTTTCCTGAGCTCTGGAAACACCATATATTTT. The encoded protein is CASSFLSSGNTIYF.

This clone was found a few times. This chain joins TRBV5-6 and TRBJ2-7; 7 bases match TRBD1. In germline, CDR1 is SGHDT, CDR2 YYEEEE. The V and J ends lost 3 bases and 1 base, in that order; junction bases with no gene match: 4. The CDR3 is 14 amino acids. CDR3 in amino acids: CASSSTGQSYEQYF. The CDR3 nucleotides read TGTGCCAGCAGCTCAACGGGACAGTCCTACGAGCAGTACTTC.

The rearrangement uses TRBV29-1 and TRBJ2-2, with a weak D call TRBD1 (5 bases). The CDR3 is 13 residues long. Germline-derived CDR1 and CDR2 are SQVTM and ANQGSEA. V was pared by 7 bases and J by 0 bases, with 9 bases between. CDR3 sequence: CSAGHPNTGELFF. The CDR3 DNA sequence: TGCAGCGCCGGACATCCGAACACCGGGGAGCTGTTTTTT.

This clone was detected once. The CDR3 nucleotides read TGTGCCAGCAGTTGGACAGGTGGCCTCTATGGCTACACCTTC. The encoded protein is CASSWTGGLYGYTF. V and J are TRBV27 and TRBJ1-2, with TRBD1 identical over 7 bases. The germline gives CDR1 MNHEY, CDR2 SMNVEV (reference sequence). The CDR3 contains 14 residues. V dropped 4 bases and J dropped 4; count of bases not matched to a gene: 6.

In DNA, the CDR3 is TGTGCCAGTCACGACAGGGGGCAAGGAGCTTTCTTT. Translated: CASHDRGQGAFF. This sequence joins TRBV19 and TRBJ1-1; 10 nucleotides line up with TRBD1. In germline, CDR1 is LNHDA, CDR2 SQIVND (reference sequence). V dropped 8 bases and J dropped 10; count of bases not matched to a gene: 7. There are 12 residues in the CDR3. Full variable domain (outside the CDR3, taken from reference TRBV19 and TRBJ1-1): DGGITQSPKYLFRKEGQNVTLSCEQNLNHDAMYWYRQDPGQGLRLIYYSQIVNDFQKGDIAEGYSVSREKKESFPLTVTSAQKNPTAFYLCASHDRGQGAFFGQGTRLTVV.

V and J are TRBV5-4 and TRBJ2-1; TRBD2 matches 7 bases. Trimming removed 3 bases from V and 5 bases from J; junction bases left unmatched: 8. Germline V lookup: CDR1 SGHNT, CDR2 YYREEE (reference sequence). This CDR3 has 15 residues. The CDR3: CASSWQLAPDNEQFF. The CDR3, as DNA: TGTGCCAGCAGCTGGCAACTAGCGCCCGACAATGAGCAGTTCTTC.

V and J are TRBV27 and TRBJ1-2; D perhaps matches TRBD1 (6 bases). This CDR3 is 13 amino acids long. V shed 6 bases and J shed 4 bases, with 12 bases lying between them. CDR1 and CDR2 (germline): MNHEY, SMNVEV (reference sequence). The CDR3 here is CASRQGGGYGYTF. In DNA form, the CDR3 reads TGTGCCAGCAGACAGGGAGGGGGCTATGGCTACACCTTC.

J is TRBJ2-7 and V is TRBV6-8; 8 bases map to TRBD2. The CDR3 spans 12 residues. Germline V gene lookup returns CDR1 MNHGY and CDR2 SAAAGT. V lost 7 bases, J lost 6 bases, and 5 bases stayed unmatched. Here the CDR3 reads CASKGLVVEQYF. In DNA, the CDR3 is TGTGCCAGCAAGGGACTAGTCGTCGAGCAGTACTTC.

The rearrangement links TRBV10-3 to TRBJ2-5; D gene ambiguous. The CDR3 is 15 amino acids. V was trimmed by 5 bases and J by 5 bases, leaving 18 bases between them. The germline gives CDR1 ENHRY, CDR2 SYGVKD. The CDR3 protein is CAISSRYRISETQYF. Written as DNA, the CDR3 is TGTGCCATCAGTTCCCGCTATCGAATCTCGGAGACCCAGTACTTC.

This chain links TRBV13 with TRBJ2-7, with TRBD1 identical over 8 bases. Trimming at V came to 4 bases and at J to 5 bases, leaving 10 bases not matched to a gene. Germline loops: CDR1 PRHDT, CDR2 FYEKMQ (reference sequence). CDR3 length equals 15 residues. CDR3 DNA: TGTGCCAGCAGCTCACACGGACAGGGATCCAACGAGCAGTACTTC. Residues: CASSSHGQGSNEQYF.

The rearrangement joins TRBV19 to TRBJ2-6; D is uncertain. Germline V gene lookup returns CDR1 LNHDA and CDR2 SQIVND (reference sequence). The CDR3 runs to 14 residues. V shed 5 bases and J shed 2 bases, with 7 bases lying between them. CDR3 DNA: TGTGCCAGTAGTGCCCTAACTGGGGCCAACGTCCTGACTTTC. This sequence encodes CASSALTGANVLTF.

The CDR3 here is CASSWTGGNQPQHF. CDR3 nucleotides: TGTGCCAGCAGTTGGACAGGGGGCAATCAGCCCCAGCATTTT. V gene TRBV27 combines with J gene TRBJ1-5, with TRBD1 identical over 9 bases. The CDR3 runs 14 residues. CDR1 is MNHEY and CDR2 is SMNVEV in the germline V gene (reference sequence). V lost 4 bases and J lost 2; bases outside the gene matches: 0.

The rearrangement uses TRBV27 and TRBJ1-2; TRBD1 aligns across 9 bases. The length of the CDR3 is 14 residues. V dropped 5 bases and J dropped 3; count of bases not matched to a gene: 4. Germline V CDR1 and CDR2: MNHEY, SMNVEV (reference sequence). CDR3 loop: CASSNRGPDYGYTF. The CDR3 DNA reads TGTGCCAGCAGTAACAGGGGGCCCGACTATGGCTACACCTTC.

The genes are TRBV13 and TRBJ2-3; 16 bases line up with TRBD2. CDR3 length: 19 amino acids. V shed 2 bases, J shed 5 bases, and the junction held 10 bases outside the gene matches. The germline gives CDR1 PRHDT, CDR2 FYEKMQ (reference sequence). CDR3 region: CASSLTGTSGRAGGDTQYF. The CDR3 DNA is TGTGCCAGCAGCTTAACCGGGACTAGCGGGAGGGCCGGGGGAGATACGCAGTATTTT.

The CDR3 is CASNRQGNTGELFF. CDR3 bases: TGTGCCAGTAACCGCCAGGGTAACACCGGGGAGCTGTTTTTT. The gene calls are TRBV19 and TRBJ2-2; TRBD1 might be the D (5 bases). There are 14 residues in the CDR3. Germline lookup yields CDR1 LNHDA and CDR2 SQIVND (reference sequence). The germline V and J ends were trimmed by 7 bases and 2 bases, with 11 bases remaining between them.

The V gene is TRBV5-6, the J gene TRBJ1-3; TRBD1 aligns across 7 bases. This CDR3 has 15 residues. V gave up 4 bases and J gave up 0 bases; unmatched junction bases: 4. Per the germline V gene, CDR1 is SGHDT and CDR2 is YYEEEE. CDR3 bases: TGTGCCAGCAGCGACGGGACAGCCTCTGGAAACACCATATATTTT. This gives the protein CASSDGTASGNTIYF.